The source of this TCR beta chain is a study of neurological immune-mediated disorders. TCRdb re-called the 5' RACE reads with MiXCR, one entry per CDR3 protein. The table records tens of thousands of distinct CDR3 sequences, around 14% of them present only once. This CDR3 has 15 residues. Germline CDR1 reads SNHLY; CDR2 reads FYNNEI. The V gene end was trimmed by 2 bases and the J gene end by 4 bases; junction bases not matched to a gene: 5. Source material was 2 million unsorted PBMCs, stored at -80 °C in RNAlater. The chain joins TRBV2 to TRBJ1-5; TRBD1 matches 7 bases. Input material: PBMCs. The TCR sequence derives from a woman in her 50s in good health. CDR3 residues: CASSEQAGGNQPQHF. The CDR3 region has the DNA TGTGCCAGCAGTGAACAGGCAGGGGGTAATCAGCCCCAGCATTTT.